A selection of T cell receptor beta chains follows, all from one sample in a study of cytomegalovirus exposure and HLA in healthy donors. Data came from immunoSEQ multiplex PCR; TCRdb stores just in-frame clones and leaves some out. The table shows about 150,000 clones, with roughly 74% occurring only once. The source material was PBMCs. These receptors all come from a man younger than 35 in good health and CMV-seropositive. Both conserved end residues are part of each CDR3. A D gene is named only where the DNA matches it firmly. Size tells how often a clone was seen (once, few, many) or the class of an expanded clone, and some rows leave it out.

cdr3_nt: TGCGCCAGCAGCCAAGTCCGGGATCAGCCCCAGCATTTT
cdr3_aa: CASSQVRDQPQHF
d_call: NA
v_call: TRBV4-1
j_call: TRBJ1-5
clone_size: NA

cdr3_nt: TGTGCCAGTGAATCGACTAGCGGTCTTTCGTGGGAGCAGTTCTTC
cdr3_aa: CASESTSGLSWEQFF
d_call: TRBD2
v_call: TRBV19
j_call: TRBJ2-1
clone_size: once

cdr3_nt: TGTGCCAGCAGCCCCATGGCGGGAGAGGTATTTGAGCAGTTCTTC
cdr3_aa: CASSPMAGEVFEQFF
d_call: TRBD2
v_call: TRBV14
j_call: TRBJ2-1
clone_size: NA

cdr3_nt: TGTGCCAGCAGCAAATCTAACAATGAGCAGTTCTTC
cdr3_aa: CASSKSNNEQFF
d_call: NA
v_call: TRBV5-4
j_call: TRBJ2-1
clone_size: once

cdr3_nt: TGTGCCAGCAGTTCCCGCTCCTACAATGAGCAGTTCTTC
cdr3_aa: CASSSRSYNEQFF
d_call: NA
v_call: TRBV27
j_call: TRBJ2-1
clone_size: NA

cdr3_nt: TGTGCCAGCACGGAGCGGGAGGGCCTAGATACGCAGTATTTT
cdr3_aa: CASTEREGLDTQYF
d_call: TRBD2
v_call: TRBV6-5
j_call: TRBJ2-3
clone_size: few

cdr3_nt: TGTGCCAGCAGCCGACAGGGTAACAATCAGCCCCAGCATTTT
cdr3_aa: CASSRQGNNQPQHF
d_call: TRBD1
v_call: TRBV7-2
j_call: TRBJ1-5
clone_size: NA

cdr3_nt: TGTGCCACCAGCAGAGGCACAGGGTCCTACGAGCAGTACTTC
cdr3_aa: CATSRGTGSYEQYF
d_call: NA
v_call: TRBV15
j_call: TRBJ2-7
clone_size: once

cdr3_nt: TGTGCCAGCAGCTTAGCGCGGGGCGGGGGCTACTCCTACGAGCAGTACTTC
cdr3_aa: CASSLARGGGYSYEQYF
d_call: NA
v_call: TRBV7-2
j_call: TRBJ2-7
clone_size: NA

cdr3_nt: TGTGCCAGCAGTAGAAGGGGGCAGACTAATGAAAAACTGTTTTTT
cdr3_aa: CASSRRGQTNEKLFF
d_call: TRBD1
v_call: TRBV6-1
j_call: TRBJ1-4
clone_size: NA

cdr3_nt: TGTGCCAGCTCACCACCGAGCATGACGGACAGGAGCAATCAGCCCCAGCATTTT
cdr3_aa: CASSPPSMTDRSNQPQHF
d_call: TRBD1
v_call: TRBV18
j_call: TRBJ1-5
clone_size: NA

cdr3_nt: TGCAGCGTTCGTCCAACCACTAGTTTAGATGGCACAGATACGCAGTATTTT
cdr3_aa: CSVRPTTSLDGTDTQYF
d_call: NA
v_call: TRBV29-1
j_call: TRBJ2-3
clone_size: once

cdr3_nt: TGCGCCAGCAGCCTGCAACAGATACGTTTAGTATCATCGAACACCGGGGAGCTGTTTTTT
cdr3_aa: CASSLQQIRLVSSNTGELFF
d_call: NA
v_call: TRBV4-1
j_call: TRBJ2-2
clone_size: once

cdr3_nt: TGTGCCAGCAGCCGGTGGGACAGCCCAAACTATGGCTACACCTTC
cdr3_aa: CASSRWDSPNYGYTF
d_call: TRBD1
v_call: TRBV28
j_call: TRBJ1-2
clone_size: NA

cdr3_nt: TGCAGCGTTCCTGGACAGGGAGGCGGCTACACCTTC
cdr3_aa: CSVPGQGGGYTF
d_call: TRBD1
v_call: TRBV29-1
j_call: TRBJ1-2
clone_size: NA

cdr3_nt: TGCGCCAGCAGCCACCTCCCGGGAAGATATAGCAATCAGCCCCAGCATTTT
cdr3_aa: CASSHLPGRYSNQPQHF
d_call: NA
v_call: TRBV4-1
j_call: TRBJ1-5
clone_size: NA

cdr3_nt: TGTGCCAGCAGTCAGGGACAGGGGGGCTACGAGCAGTACTTC
cdr3_aa: CASSQGQGGYEQYF
d_call: TRBD1
v_call: TRBV6-4
j_call: TRBJ2-7
clone_size: NA

cdr3_nt: TGTGCCAGCAGAGTAGGGTCTCTAGCTGGGGGGGGGCCCTACAATGAGCAGTTCTTC
cdr3_aa: CASRVGSLAGGGPYNEQFF
d_call: NA
v_call: TRBV7-9
j_call: TRBJ2-1
clone_size: NA

cdr3_nt: TGTGCCAGCTCACCAGGGACAGCCTACGAGCAGTACTTC
cdr3_aa: CASSPGTAYEQYF
d_call: TRBD1
v_call: TRBV18
j_call: TRBJ2-7
clone_size: NA

cdr3_nt: TGTGCCAGCAGCACCGAGGGCCTAGCGGGGGCCTACAATGAGCAGTTCTTC
cdr3_aa: CASSTEGLAGAYNEQFF
d_call: TRBD2
v_call: TRBV7-8
j_call: TRBJ2-1
clone_size: NA

cdr3_nt: TGTGCCTGGAGTCGGAGGGCCAGGGAAGAGCAGTACTTC
cdr3_aa: CAWSRRAREEQYF
d_call: NA
v_call: TRBV30
j_call: TRBJ2-7
clone_size: NA

cdr3_nt: TGTGCCTGGACCGGGATTGCCACTGCCCAGTACTTC
cdr3_aa: CAWTGIATAQYF
d_call: NA
v_call: TRBV30
j_call: TRBJ2-5
clone_size: NA